The rows below give T cell receptor beta chains drawn from one sample of a study of identical twins. TCRdb re-called the 5' RACE reads through MiXCR, storing one row per CDR3 protein. The sample shows 570,000 or so distinct CDR3 sequences, 9.6% of them seen only once. These data also formed part of another study, on yellow fever vaccine responses in identical twins.

The sample comprised PBMCs. The origin of the receptors is a woman younger than 30 in good health. Each CDR3 is given with its conserved first and last residue. Fields, in order: D gene, clone size, V gene, J gene, CDR3 DNA, CDR3 protein. D genes are given only for firm matches. A row's size may be missing; if present it is once, few, many or a size class.

D: NA
size: NA
V: TRBV21-1
J: TRBJ2-5
DNA: TGTGCCAGCTGCCACGGGACAGCCTTTCAAGAGACCCAGTACTTC
CDR3: CASCHGTAFQETQYF

D: NA
size: NA
V: TRBV3-1
J: TRBJ1-4
DNA: TGTGCCAGCAGCACGAAGGACCCTTGGACCCAAAAACTGTTTTTT
CDR3: CASSTKDPWTQKLFF

D: NA
size: NA
V: TRBV4-3
J: TRBJ1-1
DNA: TGCGCCAGCAGCCAAGATGCGGGACGGAACACTGAAGCTTTCTTT
CDR3: CASSQDAGRNTEAFF

D: NA
size: many
V: TRBV12-3/TRBV12-4
J: TRBJ2-7
DNA: TGTGCCAGCACTTTGGGACGGACCTACGAGCAGTACTTC
CDR3: CASTLGRTYEQYF

D: NA
size: NA
V: TRBV29-1
J: TRBJ2-7
DNA: TGCAGCGTTACGGGACCGCCTGCCTACGAGCAGTACTTC
CDR3: CSVTGPPAYEQYF

D: NA
size: many
V: TRBV10-3
J: TRBJ2-1
DNA: TGTGCCATCAGTGAGTCCAGGGAGGATGAGCAGTTCTTC
CDR3: CAISESREDEQFF

D: TRBD2
size: NA
V: TRBV29-1
J: TRBJ2-7
DNA: TGCAGCGTGGTGGACACGGGAGGTTCCTACGAGCAGTACTTC
CDR3: CSVVDTGGSYEQYF

D: NA
size: NA
V: TRBV15
J: TRBJ2-5
DNA: TGTGCCACCAGCAGAGCTAGTATGGAGACCCAGTACTTC
CDR3: CATSRASMETQYF

D: NA
size: NA
V: TRBV6-2/TRBV6-3
J: TRBJ2-2
DNA: TGTGCCAGCAGTTACCTAGCGATGAACACCGGGGAGCTGTTTTTT
CDR3: CASSYLAMNTGELFF

D: NA
size: NA
V: TRBV24-1
J: TRBJ2-2
DNA: TGTGCCACCAGTGATAACACACCGGAGCTGTTTTTT
CDR3: CATSDNTPELFF

D: NA
size: many
V: TRBV11-2
J: TRBJ2-1
DNA: TGTGCCAGCAGCCACCCCGTGGAGCTCGAATACAATGAGCAGTTCTTC
CDR3: CASSHPVELEYNEQFF

D: NA
size: many
V: TRBV20-1
J: TRBJ2-2
DNA: TGCAGTGCTACAAAGGGCGCCGGACGCTTGGAAACCGGGGAGCTGTTTTTT
CDR3: CSATKGAGRLETGELFF

D: NA
size: few
V: TRBV20-1
J: TRBJ2-3
DNA: TGCAGTGCTACCCACCTATTAGGGGGCACAGATACGCAGTATTTT
CDR3: CSATHLLGGTDTQYF

D: TRBD2
size: NA
V: TRBV3-1
J: TRBJ2-3
DNA: TGTGCCAGCAGCCAGCGGGAGGGCCAGTATTTT
CDR3: CASSQREGQYF

D: NA
size: few
V: TRBV7-2
J: TRBJ2-3
DNA: TGTGCCAGCAGCTTAGCGCTTAGCGCCAGCACAGATACGCAGTATTTT
CDR3: CASSLALSASTDTQYF

D: TRBD1
size: NA
V: TRBV5-1
J: TRBJ1-2
DNA: TGCGCCAGCAGCGCCGGGGACAGGGTGACCGGCTACACCTTC
CDR3: CASSAGDRVTGYTF

D: NA
size: few
V: TRBV5-6
J: TRBJ2-5
DNA: TGTGCCAGCAGCTCGGGACGGCAAGAGACCCAGTACTTC
CDR3: CASSSGRQETQYF

D: TRBD1
size: few
V: TRBV7-9
J: TRBJ2-1
DNA: TGTGCCAGCAGCGCCGGGACAGGGGGGGTGGATGAGCAGTTCTTC
CDR3: CASSAGTGGVDEQFF

D: TRBD1
size: many
V: TRBV14
J: TRBJ1-1
DNA: TGTGCCAGCAGCGTTACGGGACAGGGAGTGGGTGAAGCTTTCTTT
CDR3: CASSVTGQGVGEAFF

D: NA
size: NA
V: TRBV4-1
J: TRBJ2-6
DNA: TGCGCCAGCAGCCAAGACCTACAGGGTGCCAACGTCCTGACTTTC
CDR3: CASSQDLQGANVLTF